The present T cell receptor beta chain was sequenced within a study of blood T cell repertoires in COVID-19. The germline V gene has CDR1 MGHDK and CDR2 SYGVNS. The CDR3 is 11 residues long. V lost 8 bases, J lost 4 bases, and 1 base stayed unmatched. In the source study's methods: Quantification of nucleated cells was approximated via reference gene primer amplification. Sequencing was performed with immunoSEQ multiplex PCR; in TCRdb, only in-frame clones are kept and a portion is missing. The V and J calls and clone size come from that table; D and trimming were worked out from the DNA. The sample consists of some 270,000 clones, 80% to 90% of them appearing once. Everyone who took part was about 18 to 90 years old, and they came from some 23 US areas. Symptom resolution, clearance, or two negative PCRs marked donors in Cohort 3 as recovered.

The rearrangement uses TRBV25-1 and TRBJ1-1; 7 bases agree with TRBD1. This sequence originates from a woman aged 25 to 39 who had recovered from COVID-19. Specimen: PBMCs or T cells enriched from blood (not recorded which). CDR3 region: CASRQGTEAFF. CDR3 in DNA: TGTGCCAGCCGACAGGGCACTGAAGCTTTCTTT.